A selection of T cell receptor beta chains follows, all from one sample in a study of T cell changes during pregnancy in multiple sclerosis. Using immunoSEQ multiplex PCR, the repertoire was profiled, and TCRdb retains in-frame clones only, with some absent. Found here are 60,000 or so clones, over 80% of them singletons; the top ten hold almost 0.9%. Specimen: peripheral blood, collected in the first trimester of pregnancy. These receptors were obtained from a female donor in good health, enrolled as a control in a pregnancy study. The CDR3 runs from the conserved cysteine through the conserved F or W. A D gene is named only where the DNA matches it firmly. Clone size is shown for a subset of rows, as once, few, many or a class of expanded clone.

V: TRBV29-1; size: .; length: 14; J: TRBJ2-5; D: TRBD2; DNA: TGCAGCGTTGGTATTAGCGGGCTACAAGAGACCCAGTACTTC; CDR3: CSVGISGLQETQYF
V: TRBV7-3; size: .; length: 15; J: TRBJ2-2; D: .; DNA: TGTGCCAGCAGCCCGCAGAACACAGGGAACGGGGAGCTGTTTTTT; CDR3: CASSPQNTGNGELFF
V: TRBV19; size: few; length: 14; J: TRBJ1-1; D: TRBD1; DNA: TGTGCCAGTAGTATGTCCCGGGACAGTACTGAAGCTTTCTTT; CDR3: CASSMSRDSTEAFF
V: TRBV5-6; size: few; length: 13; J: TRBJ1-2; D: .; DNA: TGTGCCAGCAGCTCGGGGGGAATCAGGGGCTACACCTTC; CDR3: CASSSGGIRGYTF
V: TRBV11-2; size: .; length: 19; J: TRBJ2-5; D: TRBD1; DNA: TGTGCCAGCAGCTTAGACCTAAGGCGCGGGACAGGGGTGGGAGAGACCCAGTACTTC; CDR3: CASSLDLRRGTGVGETQYF
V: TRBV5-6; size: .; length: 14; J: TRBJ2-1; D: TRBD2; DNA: TGTGCCAGCAGTCCGGGACTACTATACAATGAGCAGTTCTTC; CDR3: CASSPGLLYNEQFF
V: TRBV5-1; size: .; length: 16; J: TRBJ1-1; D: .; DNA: TGCGCCAGCCCCCTAACGGGGAATCAGGTGAACACTGAAGCTTTCTTT; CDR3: CASPLTGNQVNTEAFF
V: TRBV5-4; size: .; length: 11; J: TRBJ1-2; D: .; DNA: TGTGCCAGCAGCAAAGGAGGTGGCTACACCTTC; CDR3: CASSKGGGYTF
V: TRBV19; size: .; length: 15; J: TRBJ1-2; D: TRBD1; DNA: TGTGCCAGTAGTACCCCGGGACAGGTATCCTATGGCTACACCTTC; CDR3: CASSTPGQVSYGYTF
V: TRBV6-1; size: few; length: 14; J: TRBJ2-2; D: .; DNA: TGTGCCAGCAGGGCCCCGGGGGGCGTCGGGGAGCTGTTTTTT; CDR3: CASRAPGGVGELFF
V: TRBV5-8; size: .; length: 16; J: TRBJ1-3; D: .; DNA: TGTGCCAGCAGCTTGGCGCCAGTCTTCTCTGGAAACACCATATATTTT; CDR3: CASSLAPVFSGNTIYF
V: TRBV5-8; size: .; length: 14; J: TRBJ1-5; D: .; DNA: TGTGCCAGCAGCCAGGACCGGCGGGTCGAGCCCCAGCATTTT; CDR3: CASSQDRRVEPQHF
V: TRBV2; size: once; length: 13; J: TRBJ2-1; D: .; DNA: TGTGCCAGCAGTGAACTGTCTAGTGATGAGCAGTTCTTC; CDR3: CASSELSSDEQFF
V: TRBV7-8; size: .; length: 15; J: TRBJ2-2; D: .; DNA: TGTGCCAGCAGCGGGGAGGCGTGGAACACCGGGGAGCTGTTTTTT; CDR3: CASSGEAWNTGELFF
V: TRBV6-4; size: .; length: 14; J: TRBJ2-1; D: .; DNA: TGTGCCAGCAGTCCAGCAGGCTCCTACAATGAGCAGTTCTTC; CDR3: CASSPAGSYNEQFF
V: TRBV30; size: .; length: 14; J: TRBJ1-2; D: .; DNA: TGTGCCTGGAGGAAGACTCGGGGGGTCTGGGGCTACACCTTC; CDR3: CAWRKTRGVWGYTF